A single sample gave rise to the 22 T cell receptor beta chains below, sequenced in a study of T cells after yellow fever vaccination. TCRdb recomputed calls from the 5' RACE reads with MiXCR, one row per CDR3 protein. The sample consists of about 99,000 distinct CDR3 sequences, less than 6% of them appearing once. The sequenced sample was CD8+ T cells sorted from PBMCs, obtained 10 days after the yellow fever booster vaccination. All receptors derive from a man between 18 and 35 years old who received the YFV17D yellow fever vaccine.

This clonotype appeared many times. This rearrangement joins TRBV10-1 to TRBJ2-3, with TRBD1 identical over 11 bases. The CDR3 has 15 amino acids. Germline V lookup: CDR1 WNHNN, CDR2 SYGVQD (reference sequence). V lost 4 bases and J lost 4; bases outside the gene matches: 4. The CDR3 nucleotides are TGCGCCAGCAGTGGGACAGGGGGCGGCCCAGATACGCAGTATTTT. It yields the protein CASSGTGGGPDTQYF.

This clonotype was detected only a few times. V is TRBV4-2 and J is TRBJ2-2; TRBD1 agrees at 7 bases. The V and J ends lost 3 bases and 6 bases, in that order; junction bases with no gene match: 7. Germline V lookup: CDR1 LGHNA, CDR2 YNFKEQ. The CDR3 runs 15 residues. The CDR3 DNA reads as TGTGCCAGCAGCCAGGCCAGACAGGGCGCCGGGGAGCTGTTTTTT. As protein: CASSQARQGAGELFF.

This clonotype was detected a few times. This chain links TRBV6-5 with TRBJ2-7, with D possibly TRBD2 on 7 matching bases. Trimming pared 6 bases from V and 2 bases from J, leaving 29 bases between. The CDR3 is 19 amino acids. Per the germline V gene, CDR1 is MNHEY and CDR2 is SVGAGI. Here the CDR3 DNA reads TGTGCCAGCAGCCTCCCGCGAGGGTTTGGAGCGGGGACAACCTACGAGCAGTACTTC. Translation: CASSLPRGFGAGTTYEQYF.

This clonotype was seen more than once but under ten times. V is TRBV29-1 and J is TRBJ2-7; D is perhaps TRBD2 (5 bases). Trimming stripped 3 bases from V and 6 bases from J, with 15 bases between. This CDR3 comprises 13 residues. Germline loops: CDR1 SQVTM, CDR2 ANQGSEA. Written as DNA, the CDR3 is TGCAGCGTTGACCTTGGCGAGGGTATCGAGCAGTACTTC. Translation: CSVDLGEGIEQYF.

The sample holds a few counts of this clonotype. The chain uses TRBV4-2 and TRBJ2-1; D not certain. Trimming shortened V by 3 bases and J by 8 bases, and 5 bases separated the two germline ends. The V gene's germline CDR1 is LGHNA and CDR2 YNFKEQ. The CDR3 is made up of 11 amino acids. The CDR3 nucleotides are TGTGCCAGCAGCCAGCTGGATGAGCAGTTCTTC. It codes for CASSQLDEQFF.

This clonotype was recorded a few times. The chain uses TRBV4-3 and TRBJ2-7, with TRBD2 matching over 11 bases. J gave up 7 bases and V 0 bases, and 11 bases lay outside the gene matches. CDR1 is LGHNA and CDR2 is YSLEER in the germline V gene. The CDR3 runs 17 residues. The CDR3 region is CASSQEDGLAGLYEQYF. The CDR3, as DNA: TGCGCCAGCAGCCAAGAGGACGGACTAGCGGGTTTGTATGAGCAGTACTTC.

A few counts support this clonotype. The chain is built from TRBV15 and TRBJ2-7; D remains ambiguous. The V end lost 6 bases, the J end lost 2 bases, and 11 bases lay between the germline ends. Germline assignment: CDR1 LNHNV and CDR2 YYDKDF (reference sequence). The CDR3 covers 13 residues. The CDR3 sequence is CATRYLGTYEQYV. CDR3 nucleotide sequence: TGTGCCACCAGGTATCTCGGAACCTACGAGCAGTACGTC.

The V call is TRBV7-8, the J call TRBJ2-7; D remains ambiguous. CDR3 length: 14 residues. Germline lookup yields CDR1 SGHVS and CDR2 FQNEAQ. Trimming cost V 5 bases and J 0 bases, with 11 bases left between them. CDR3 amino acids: CASSRDEPSYEQYF. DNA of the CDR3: TGTGCCAGCAGCCGCGACGAGCCCTCCTACGAGCAGTACTTC.

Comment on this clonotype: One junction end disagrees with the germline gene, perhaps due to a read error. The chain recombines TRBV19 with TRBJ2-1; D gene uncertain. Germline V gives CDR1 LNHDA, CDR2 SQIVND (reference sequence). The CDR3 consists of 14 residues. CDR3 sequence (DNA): TGTGCCAGTAGTATTGCGACCCGGGCCAATGGGCAGTTCTTC. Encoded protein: CASSIATRANGQFF.

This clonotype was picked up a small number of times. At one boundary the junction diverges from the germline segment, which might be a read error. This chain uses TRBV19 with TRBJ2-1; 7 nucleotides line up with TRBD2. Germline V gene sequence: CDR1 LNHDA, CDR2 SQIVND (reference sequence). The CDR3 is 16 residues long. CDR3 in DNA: TGTGCCAGTAGCATAGGTCTAGCGGACTTCTACAATGAGCAGTTCTTC. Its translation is CASSIGLADFYNEQFF.

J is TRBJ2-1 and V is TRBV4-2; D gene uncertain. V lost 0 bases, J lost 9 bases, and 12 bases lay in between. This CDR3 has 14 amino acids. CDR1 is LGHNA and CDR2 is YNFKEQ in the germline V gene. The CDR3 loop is CASSQDGYAFEQFF. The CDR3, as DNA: TGTGCCAGCAGCCAAGATGGTTATGCCTTTGAGCAGTTCTTC.

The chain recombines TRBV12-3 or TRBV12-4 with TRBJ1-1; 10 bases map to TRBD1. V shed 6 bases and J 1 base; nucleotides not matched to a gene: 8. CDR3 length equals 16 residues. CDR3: CASRSRDRGPNTEAFF. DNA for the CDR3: TGTGCCAGCAGGTCGAGGGACAGGGGCCCGAACACTGAAGCTTTCTTT.

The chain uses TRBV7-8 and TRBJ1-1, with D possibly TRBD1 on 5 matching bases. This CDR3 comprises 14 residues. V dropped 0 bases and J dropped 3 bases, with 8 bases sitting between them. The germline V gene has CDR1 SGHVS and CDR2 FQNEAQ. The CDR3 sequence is CASSLARGYTEAFF. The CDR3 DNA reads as TGTGCCAGCAGCTTAGCGAGGGGTTACACTGAAGCTTTCTTT.

In DNA, the CDR3 is TGTGCCAGCAGCTTAGTGGAGACTAGCGGGCGAGGGGATACGCAGTATTTT. It is translated as CASSLVETSGRGDTQYF. The V and J genes are TRBV7-2 and TRBJ2-3, with 10 nucleotides matching TRBD2. After removal of 1 base from V and 6 bases from J, the junction contained 10 bases not matched to a gene. Germline V CDR1 and CDR2: SGHTA, FQGNSA. This CDR3 has 17 amino acids.

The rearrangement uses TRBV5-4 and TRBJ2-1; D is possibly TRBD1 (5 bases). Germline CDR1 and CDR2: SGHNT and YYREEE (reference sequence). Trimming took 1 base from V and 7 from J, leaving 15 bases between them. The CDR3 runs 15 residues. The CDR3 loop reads CASSLTSGNWNEQFF. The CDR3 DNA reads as TGTGCCAGCAGCTTGACTTCAGGGAATTGGAATGAGCAGTTCTTC. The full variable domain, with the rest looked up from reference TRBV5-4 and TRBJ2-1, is ETGVTQSPTHLIKTRGQQVTLRCSSQSGHNTVSWYQQALGQGPQFIFQYYREEENGRGNFPPRFSGLQFPNYSSELNVNALELDDSALYLCASSLTSGNWNEQFFGPGTRLTVL.

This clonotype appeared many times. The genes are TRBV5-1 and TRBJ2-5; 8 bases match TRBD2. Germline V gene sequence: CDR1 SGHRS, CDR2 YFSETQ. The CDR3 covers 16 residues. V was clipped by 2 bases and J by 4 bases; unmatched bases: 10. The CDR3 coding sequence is TGCGCCAGCAGCTTTGTACTCGGGCTAGCGGGAGAGACCCAGTACTTC. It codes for CASSFVLGLAGETQYF.

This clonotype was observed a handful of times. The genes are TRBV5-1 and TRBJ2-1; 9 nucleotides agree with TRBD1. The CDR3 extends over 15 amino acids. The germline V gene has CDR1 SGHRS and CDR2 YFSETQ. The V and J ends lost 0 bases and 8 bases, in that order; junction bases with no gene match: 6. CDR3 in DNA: TGCGCCAGCAGCTTGGGGACAGGGGAGCGGGATGAGCAGTTCTTC. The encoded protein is CASSLGTGERDEQFF.

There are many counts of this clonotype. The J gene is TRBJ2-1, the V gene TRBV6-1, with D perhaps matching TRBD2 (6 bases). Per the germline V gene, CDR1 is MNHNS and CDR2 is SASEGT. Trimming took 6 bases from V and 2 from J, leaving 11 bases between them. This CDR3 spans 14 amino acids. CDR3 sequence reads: CASRNGGAYNEQFF. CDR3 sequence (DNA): TGTGCCAGCAGGAATGGCGGGGCCTACAATGAGCAGTTCTTC.

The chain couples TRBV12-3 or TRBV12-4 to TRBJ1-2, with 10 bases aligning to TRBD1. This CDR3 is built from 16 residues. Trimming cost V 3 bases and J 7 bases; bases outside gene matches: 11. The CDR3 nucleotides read TGTGCCAGCAGTTTCCCGGGGACAGGGGAATTGGCTGGCTACACCTTC. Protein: CASSFPGTGELAGYTF.

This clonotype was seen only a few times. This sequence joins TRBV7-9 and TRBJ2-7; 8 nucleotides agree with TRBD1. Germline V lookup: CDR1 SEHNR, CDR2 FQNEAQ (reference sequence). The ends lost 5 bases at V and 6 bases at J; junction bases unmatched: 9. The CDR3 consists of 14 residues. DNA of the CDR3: TGTGCCAGCAGCCCCTCCAGGACAGGGCTCGAGCAGTACGTC. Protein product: CASSPSRTGLEQYV.

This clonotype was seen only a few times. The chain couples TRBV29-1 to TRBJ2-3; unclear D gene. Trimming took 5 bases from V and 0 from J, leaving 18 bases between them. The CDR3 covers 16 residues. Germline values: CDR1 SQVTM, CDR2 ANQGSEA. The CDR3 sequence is CSVRPTFYASTDTQYF. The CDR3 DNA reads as TGCAGCGTTCGGCCTACCTTTTACGCTAGCACAGATACGCAGTATTTT.

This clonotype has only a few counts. CDR3 residues: CSAFTGSDTQYF. DNA of the CDR3: TGCAGTGCCTTCACAGGTTCGGATACGCAGTATTTT. This chain links TRBV20-1 with TRBJ2-3; a possible D gene is TRBD1 (5 bases). Trimming shortened V by 6 bases and J by 6 bases, and 13 bases separated the two germline ends. CDR3 length: 12 residues. The germline CDR1 and CDR2 sequences are DFQATT and SNEGSKA (reference sequence).